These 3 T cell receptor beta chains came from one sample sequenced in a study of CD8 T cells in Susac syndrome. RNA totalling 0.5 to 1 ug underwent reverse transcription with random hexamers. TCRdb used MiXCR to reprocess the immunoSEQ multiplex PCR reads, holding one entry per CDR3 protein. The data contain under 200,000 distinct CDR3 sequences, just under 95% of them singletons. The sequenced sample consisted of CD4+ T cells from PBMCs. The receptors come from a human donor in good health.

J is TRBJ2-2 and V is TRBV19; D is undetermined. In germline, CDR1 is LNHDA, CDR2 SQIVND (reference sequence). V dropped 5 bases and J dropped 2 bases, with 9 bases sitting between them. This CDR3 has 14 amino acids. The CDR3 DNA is TGTGCCAGTAGTCTTCTCGGAAACACCGGGGAGCTGTTTTTT. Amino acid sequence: CASSLLGNTGELFF.

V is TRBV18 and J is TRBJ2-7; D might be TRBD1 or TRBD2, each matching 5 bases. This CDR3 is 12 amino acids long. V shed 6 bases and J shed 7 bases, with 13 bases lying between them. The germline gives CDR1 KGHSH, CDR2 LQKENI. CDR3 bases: TGTGCCAGCTCTTTCGGGACGAGGGAGCAGTACTTC. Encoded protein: CASSFGTREQYF.

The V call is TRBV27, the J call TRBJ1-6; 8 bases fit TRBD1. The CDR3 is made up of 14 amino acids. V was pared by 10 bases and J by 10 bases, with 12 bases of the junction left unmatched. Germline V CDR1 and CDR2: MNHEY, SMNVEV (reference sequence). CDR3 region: CATARTGMGSPLHF. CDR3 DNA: TGTGCCACCGCCCGGACAGGGATGGGATCACCCCTCCACTTT.